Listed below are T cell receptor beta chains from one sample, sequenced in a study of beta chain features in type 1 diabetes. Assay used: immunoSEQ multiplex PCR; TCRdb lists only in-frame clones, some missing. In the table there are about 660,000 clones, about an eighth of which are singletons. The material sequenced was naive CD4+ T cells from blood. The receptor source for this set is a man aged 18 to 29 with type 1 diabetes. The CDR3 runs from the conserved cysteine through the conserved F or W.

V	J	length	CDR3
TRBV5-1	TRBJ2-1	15	CASSFLAGVDNEQFF
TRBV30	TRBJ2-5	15	CAWQPGMGSSETQYF
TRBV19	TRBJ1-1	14	CATSPRVMNTEAFF
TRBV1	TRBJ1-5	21	CTSSPGPAGSHQRDSNQPQHF
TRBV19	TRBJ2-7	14	CASSHRTGLGEQYF
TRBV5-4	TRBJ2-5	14	CASSERGGRETQYF
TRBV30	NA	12	CAWSRQNYEQYF
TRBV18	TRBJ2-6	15	CASSPLFSGANVLTF
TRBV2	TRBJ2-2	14	CASRSGSYTGELFF
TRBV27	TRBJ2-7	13	CASSSQIGYEQYF
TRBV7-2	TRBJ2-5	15	CASSAPGLAGETQYF
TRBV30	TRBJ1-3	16	CAWSVLNSYSGNTIYF
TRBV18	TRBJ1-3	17	CASSQNSPEVDGNTIYF
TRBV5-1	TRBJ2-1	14	CASSLDSADNEQFF
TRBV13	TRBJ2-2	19	CASSLTFLMVDEKTGELFF
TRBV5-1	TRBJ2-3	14	CASSLLEVPDTQYF
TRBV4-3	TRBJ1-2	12	CASSQDTYGYTF
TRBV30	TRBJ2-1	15	CAWSWGEGAYNEQFF
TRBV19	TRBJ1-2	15	CASSIGALQGYGYTF
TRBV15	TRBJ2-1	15	CATRATGSSYNEQFF
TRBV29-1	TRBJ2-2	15	CSVALIAGGYGELFF
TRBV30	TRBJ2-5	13	CAWSVVLSETQYF
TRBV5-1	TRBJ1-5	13	CASSLDPNQPQHF